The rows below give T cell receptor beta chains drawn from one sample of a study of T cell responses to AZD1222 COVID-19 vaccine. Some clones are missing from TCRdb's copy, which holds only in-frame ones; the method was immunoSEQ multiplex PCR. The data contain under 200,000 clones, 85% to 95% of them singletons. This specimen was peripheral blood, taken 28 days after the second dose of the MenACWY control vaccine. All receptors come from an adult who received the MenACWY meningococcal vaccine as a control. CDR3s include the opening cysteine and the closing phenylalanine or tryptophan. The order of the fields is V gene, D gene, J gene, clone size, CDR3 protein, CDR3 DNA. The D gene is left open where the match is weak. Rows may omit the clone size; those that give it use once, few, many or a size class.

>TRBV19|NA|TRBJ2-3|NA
CASSRLPRQGPDTQYF
TGTGCCAGTAGCCGATTACCCCGTCAGGGGCCCGATACGCAGTATTTT
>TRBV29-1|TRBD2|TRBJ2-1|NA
CSVEDPGSGSIYEQFF
TGCAGCGTTGAAGATCCGGGCAGCGGGAGTATATATGAGCAGTTCTTC
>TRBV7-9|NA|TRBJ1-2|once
CASSSPSGRDYGYTF
TGTGCCAGCAGCTCCCCCTCGGGTCGAGATTATGGCTACACCTTC
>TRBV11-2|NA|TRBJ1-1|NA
CASSDRSSGTEAFF
TGTGCCAGCAGCGACAGGTCCTCGGGGACTGAAGCTTTCTTT
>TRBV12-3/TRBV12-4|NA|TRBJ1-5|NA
CASSLGVGQPQHF
TGTGCCAGCAGTTTAGGGGTCGGTCAGCCCCAGCATTTT
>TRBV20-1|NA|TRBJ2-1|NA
CSATANEQFF
TGCAGTGCTACAGCGAATGAGCAGTTCTTC
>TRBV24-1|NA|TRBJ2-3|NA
CATSGTALGGADTQYF
TGTGCCACCTCCGGGACCGCCCTAGGTGGAGCAGATACGCAGTATTTT
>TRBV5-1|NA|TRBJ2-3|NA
CASSPLLGGDTQYF
TGCGCCAGCAGCCCCCTGCTCGGCGGAGATACGCAGTATTTT
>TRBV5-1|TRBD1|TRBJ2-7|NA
CASSPRQGKSHEQYF
TGCGCCAGCAGCCCTAGACAGGGGAAATCCCACGAGCAGTACTTC
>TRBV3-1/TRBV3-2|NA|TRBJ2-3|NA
CASSQGGRGTDTQYF
TGTGCCAGCAGCCAGGGAGGAAGGGGCACAGATACGCAGTATTTT
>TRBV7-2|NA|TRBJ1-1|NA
CASSLARHGLMNTEAFF
TGTGCCAGCAGCTTAGCCCGGCACGGCCTAATGAACACTGAAGCTTTCTTT
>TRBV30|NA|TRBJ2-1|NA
CAWSGRAEQFF
TGTGCCTGGAGTGGTCGGGCCGAGCAGTTCTTC
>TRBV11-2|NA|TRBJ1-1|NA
CASSPLSEAFF
TGTGCCAGCAGCCCCCTCAGTGAAGCTTTCTTT
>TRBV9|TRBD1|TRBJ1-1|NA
CASSGIQGEGTEAFF
TGTGCCAGCAGCGGAATACAGGGGGAGGGCACTGAAGCTTTCTTT
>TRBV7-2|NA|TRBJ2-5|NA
CASSQRGGAETQYF
TGTGCCAGCAGCCAGAGGGGCGGCGCGGAGACCCAGTACTTC
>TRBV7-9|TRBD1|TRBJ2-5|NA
CASSPPGGRDGQETQYF
TGTGCCAGCAGCCCCCCAGGGGGCAGGGACGGGCAAGAGACCCAGTACTTC
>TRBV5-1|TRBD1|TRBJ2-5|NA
CASSFRQGMGETQYF
TGCGCCAGCAGCTTTCGACAGGGGATGGGGGAGACCCAGTACTTC
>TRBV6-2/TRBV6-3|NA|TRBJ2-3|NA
CASSYYNVPDTQYF
TGTGCCAGCAGTTACTATAACGTGCCAGATACGCAGTATTTT
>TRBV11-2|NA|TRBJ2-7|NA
CASSLGRDSRYEQYF
TGTGCCAGCAGCTTAGGTCGGGACTCTAGGTACGAGCAGTACTTC
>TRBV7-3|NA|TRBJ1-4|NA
CASSRARNEKLFF
TGTGCCAGCAGCCGCGCCCGTAATGAAAAACTGTTTTTT
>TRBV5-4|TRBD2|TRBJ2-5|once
CASSLGGRGNQETQYF
TGTGCCAGCAGCTTGGGGGGGAGGGGTAATCAAGAGACCCAGTACTTC
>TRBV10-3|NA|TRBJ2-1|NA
CAIRAPSAGIEQFF
TGTGCCATCAGAGCCCCTAGCGCCGGGATTGAGCAGTTCTTC
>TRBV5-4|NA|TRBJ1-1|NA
CASSLARGMVDTEAFF
TGTGCCAGCAGCTTGGCTCGGGGAATGGTTGACACTGAAGCTTTCTTT
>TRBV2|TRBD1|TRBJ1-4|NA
CASSADRRNEKLFF
TGTGCCAGCAGTGCGGACAGGCGCAATGAAAAACTGTTTTTT
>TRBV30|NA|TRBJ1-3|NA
CAWSVLSISGNTIYF
TGTGCCTGGAGTGTTTTAAGTATCTCTGGAAACACCATATATTTT
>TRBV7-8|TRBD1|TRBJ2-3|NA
CASRQRGQGAYTDTQYF
TGTGCCAGCAGACAACGTGGACAGGGGGCATACACAGATACGCAGTATTTT
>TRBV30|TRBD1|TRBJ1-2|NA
CAWPSSDRGLSNYGYTF
TGTGCCTGGCCTTCTTCGGACAGGGGGCTCTCTAACTATGGCTACACCTTC
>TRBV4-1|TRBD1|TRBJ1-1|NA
CASSLRQGGAFF
TGCGCCAGCAGCCTCCGACAGGGTGGTGCTTTCTTT
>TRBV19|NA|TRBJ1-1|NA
CASSILWDTEAFF
TGTGCCAGTAGCATCCTTTGGGACACTGAAGCTTTCTTT
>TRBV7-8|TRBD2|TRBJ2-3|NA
CASSLGRAGGPGNTQYF
TGTGCCAGCAGCTTAGGTCGGGCGGGGGGCCCCGGGAATACGCAGTATTTT
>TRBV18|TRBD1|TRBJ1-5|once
CASSRGTGIQEAQHF
TGTGCCAGCTCCCGTGGGACAGGGATCCAAGAAGCCCAGCATTTT
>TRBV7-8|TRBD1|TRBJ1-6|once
CASSPTDRDTSPLHF
TGTGCCAGCAGCCCCACCGACAGGGATACTTCACCCCTCCACTTT
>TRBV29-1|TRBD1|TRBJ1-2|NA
CSVSTGTGHYGYTF
TGCAGCGTCTCCACGGGGACAGGCCACTATGGCTACACCTTC
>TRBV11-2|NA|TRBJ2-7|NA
CASSGRQEIHEQYF
TGTGCCAGCAGCGGCAGACAGGAGATCCACGAGCAGTACTTC
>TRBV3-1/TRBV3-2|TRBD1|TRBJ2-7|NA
CASSQDRGREQYF
TGTGCCAGCAGCCAGGACAGGGGAAGAGAGCAGTACTTC
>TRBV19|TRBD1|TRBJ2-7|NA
CASMGQGNYEQYF
TGTGCCAGTATGGGACAGGGGAACTACGAGCAGTACTTC
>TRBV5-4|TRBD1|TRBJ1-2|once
CASRLDRGGDGYTF
TGTGCCAGCAGACTCGACAGGGGAGGGGATGGCTACACCTTC
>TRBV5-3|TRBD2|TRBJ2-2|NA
CARAEREGGELFF
TGTGCCAGAGCCGAGCGGGAGGGCGGGGAGCTGTTTTTT
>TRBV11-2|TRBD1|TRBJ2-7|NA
CASSKGTAYEQYF
TGTGCCAGCAGCAAAGGGACAGCCTACGAGCAGTACTTC
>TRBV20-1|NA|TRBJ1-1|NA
CSARGPSEAFF
TGCAGTGCTAGGGGGCCCTCTGAAGCTTTCTTT
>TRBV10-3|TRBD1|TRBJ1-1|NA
CAISESGGGSTEAFF
TGTGCCATCAGTGAGTCAGGGGGCGGGAGCACTGAAGCTTTCTTT
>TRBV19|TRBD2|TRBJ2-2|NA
CASSRSGITVNTGELFF
TGTGCCAGTAGTCGTAGCGGGATAACCGTTAACACCGGGGAGCTGTTTTTT
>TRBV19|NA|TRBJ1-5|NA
CASSLIGAGQPQHF
TGTGCCAGTAGCTTGATCGGGGCGGGTCAGCCCCAGCATTTT
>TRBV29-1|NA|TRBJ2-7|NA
CSVEAPDTSYEQYF
TGCAGCGTTGAGGCACCGGACACCTCCTACGAGCAGTACTTC
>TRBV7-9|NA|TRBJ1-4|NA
CASSFREKLFF
TGTGCCAGCAGCTTCAGGGAAAAACTGTTTTTT
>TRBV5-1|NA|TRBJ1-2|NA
CASSLTGLGYGYTF
TGCGCCAGCAGCTTGACCGGGCTGGGTTATGGCTACACCTTC
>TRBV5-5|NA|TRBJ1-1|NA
CASSLEQGENTEAFF
TGTGCCAGCAGCTTGGAACAGGGCGAAAACACTGAAGCTTTCTTT
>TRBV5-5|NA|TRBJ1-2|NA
CASSLYLRLYYGYTF
TGTGCCAGCAGCTTGTACCTCAGGTTGTACTATGGCTACACCTTC
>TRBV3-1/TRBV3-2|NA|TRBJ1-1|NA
CASSPLGGNTEAFF
TGTGCCAGCAGCCCCCTTGGAGGGAACACTGAAGCTTTCTTT
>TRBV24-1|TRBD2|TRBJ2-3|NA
CATSDERGLGDEPQYF
TGTGCCACCAGTGATGAGCGGGGACTAGGCGATGAGCCGCAGTATTTT
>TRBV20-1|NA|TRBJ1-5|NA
CSASTFGGSGNQPQHF
TGCAGTGCTAGTACGTTTGGGGGGAGCGGCAATCAGCCCCAGCATTTT
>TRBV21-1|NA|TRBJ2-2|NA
CASSKADKLGELFF
TGTGCCAGCAGCAAAGCCGACAAACTCGGGGAGCTGTTTTTT
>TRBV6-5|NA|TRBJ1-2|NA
CASSPQGYGYTF
TGTGCCAGCAGCCCCCAGGGATATGGCTACACCTTC
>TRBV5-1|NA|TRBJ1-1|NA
CASSLDRQSEAFF
TGCGCCAGCAGCCTCGACCGACAGTCTGAAGCTTTCTTT
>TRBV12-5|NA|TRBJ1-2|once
CASGLERLRNYTF
TGTGCTAGTGGTTTGGAAAGACTAAGGAACTACACCTTC
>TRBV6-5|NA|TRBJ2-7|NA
CASSSSPPAGYEQYF
TGTGCCAGCAGCTCCTCCCCCCCAGCGGGCTACGAGCAGTACTTC
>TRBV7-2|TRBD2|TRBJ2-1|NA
CASSPQAGRGYNEQFF
TGTGCCAGCAGCCCCCAGGCGGGGAGGGGTTACAATGAGCAGTTCTTC
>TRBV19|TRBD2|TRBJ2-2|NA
CASSPPSGTAGELFF
TGTGCCAGTAGTCCCCCTAGCGGGACGGCCGGGGAGCTGTTTTTT
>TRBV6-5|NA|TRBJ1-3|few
CASRLDTTLGNTIYF
TGTGCCAGCAGGCTAGACACTACCCTCGGAAACACCATATATTTT
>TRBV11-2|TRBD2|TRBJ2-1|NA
CASSLLAGGNEQFF
TGTGCCAGCAGCCTTTTAGCGGGAGGGAATGAGCAGTTCTTC